A selection of T cell receptor beta chains follows, all from one sample in a study of blood T cell repertoires in COVID-19. Profiled with immunoSEQ multiplex PCR; TCRdb holds only in-frame clones, not every one. The table includes roughly 120,000 clones, approximately 80% detected once. Sequenced: peripheral blood. These receptors were obtained from a human donor in a cohort sampled during active COVID-19. Both conserved end residues are trimmed from each CDR3. A D gene is named only where the DNA matches it firmly.

TRBV5-1 - ASSPGKSTEAF
TRBV6-6 TRBD2 ASSTLLGGEDYEQY
TRBV20-1 TRBD2 SASAPRASGGADTQY
TRBV19 - ASSPEGISGYT
TRBV2 - ASSYRVGEQY
TRBV10-3 - ATVGGDHQPQH
TRBV5-1 - ASTPGGGNSPLH
TRBV19 - ASSITGPNTEAF
TRBV20-1 TRBD2 SAGGTSYEETQY
TRBV5-1 - ASSLSTGPGSPLH